This is a list of T cell receptor beta chains from one sample in a study of shared clonotypes between healthy human individuals. Data came from immunoSEQ multiplex PCR; TCRdb stores just in-frame clones and leaves some out. The data show some 790,000 clones, with 72% seen just once and around 1.7% held by the top ten. Material: memory CD4+ T cells sorted from blood. Receptors were obtained from a woman aged 25 to 39 in good health. The CDR3 runs from the conserved cysteine through the conserved F or W. Each record gives: V gene, D gene, clone size, J gene, CDR3 DNA, CDR3 protein. The D gene is left open where the match is weak. Clone size, where shown, is once, few, many, or a class for clones that have expanded.

TRBV10-1,TRBD2,.,TRBJ2-1,TGCGCCAGCAGTACAGGCGGGAGGCCCTACAATGAGCAGTTCTTC,CASSTGGRPYNEQFF
TRBV6-6,.,.,TRBJ1-1,TGTGCCAGCAGTTACCGGGAGGGGAACACTGAAGCTTTCTTT,CASSYREGNTEAFF
TRBV6-1,.,.,TRBJ2-7,TGTGCCAGCAGTGAAGCGTTCGGGCAGAGAGCCTACGAGCAGTACTTC,CASSEAFGQRAYEQYF
TRBV4-1,.,.,TRBJ2-3,TGCGCCAGCAGCCGGCTGGGCTATACGCAGTATTTT,CASSRLGYTQYF
TRBV27,.,.,TRBJ1-5,TGTGCCAGCAGTTTATCCCGGACAGCATATAGCAATCAGCCCCAGCATTTT,CASSLSRTAYSNQPQHF
TRBV5-4,TRBD1,once,TRBJ2-7,TGTGCCAGCAGCTTCAAGAGACAGGGTTGGTACGAGCAGTACTTC,CASSFKRQGWYEQYF
TRBV4-1,TRBD2,.,TRBJ2-3,TGCGCCAGCAGCCAAGAACCTAGCGGGAGGTATGATACGCAGTATTTT,CASSQEPSGRYDTQYF
TRBV2,TRBD1,.,TRBJ1-5,TGTGCCAGCAGTGGGACAGGGCGGGGCAATCAGCCCCAGCATTTT,CASSGTGRGNQPQHF
TRBV20-1,.,.,TRBJ2-5,TGCAGTGCTAGAGTCCGGGGAAACCAGTACTTC,CSARVRGNQYF
TRBV11-3,TRBD1,once,TRBJ2-5,TGTGCCAGCAGCTTGACAGGGGGCGGTTTTGAGACCCAGTACTTC,CASSLTGGGFETQYF
TRBV6-1,TRBD1,.,TRBJ2-7,TGTGCCAGCAGTAGACAGGGGGCGATCGGCTACGAGCAGTACTTC,CASSRQGAIGYEQYF
TRBV9,.,.,TRBJ1-2,TGTGCCAGCAGCGAGAAGTCAAGCCCCTATGGCTACACCTTC,CASSEKSSPYGYTF
TRBV5-4,TRBD1,.,TRBJ1-2,TGTGCCAGCAGCTTAATTGGACGCGGTGGCCCACAGGGGGCTAAGGGCTACACCTTC,CASSLIGRGGPQGAKGYTF
TRBV2,.,.,TRBJ1-4,TGTGCCAGCAGACCCAGGGTGTATGAAAAACTGTTTTTT,CASRPRVYEKLFF
TRBV7-8,.,.,TRBJ1-5,TGTGCCAGCAGCATAGACCCGAATCAGCCCCAGCATTTT,CASSIDPNQPQHF
TRBV11-1,.,once,TRBJ2-7,TGTGCCAGCAGCGAGACCGGGACACCGTTGGAACGGTACTTC,CASSETGTPLERYF
TRBV19,.,once,TRBJ1-1,TGTGCCAGTAGTTGGGGTGAGGGTACTGAAGCTTTCTTT,CASSWGEGTEAFF
TRBV19,.,once,TRBJ2-3,TGTGCCAGTAGTACACGGGGCAGGGCCTCCACAGATACGCAGTATTTT,CASSTRGRASTDTQYF
TRBV6-1,.,.,TRBJ1-1,TGTGCCAGCAGCCCTCGAGGGCATGAAGCTTTCTTT,CASSPRGHEAFF
TRBV5-1,.,few,TRBJ2-7,TGCGCCAGCAGCTCCTCTTTGGGGTACGAGCAGTACTTC,CASSSSLGYEQYF
TRBV5-1,.,.,TRBJ2-3,TGCGCCAGCAGCTTGGATATCCGAGGTTGGAGCAGGGTGGTTTCAGATACGCAGTATTTT,CASSLDIRGWSRVVSDTQYF
TRBV7-9,TRBD2,.,TRBJ2-5,TGTGCCAGCAGCTCGGGACTAGGGTCAGAGACCCAGTACTTC,CASSSGLGSETQYF
TRBV5-1,.,.,TRBJ2-1,TGCGCCAGCAGCTTCGGCGGGGCCGCCCGGAGGAATGAGCAGTTCTTC,CASSFGGAARRNEQFF
TRBV7-2,.,.,TRBJ2-1,TGTGCCAGCAGCCTTGGGGGGGCGGGAGTTCGGGAGCAGTTCTTC,CASSLGGAGVREQFF
TRBV28,.,few,TRBJ1-4,TGTGCCAGCGACGGGGACCCGCCGGGAAAACTGTTTTTT,CASDGDPPGKLFF
TRBV30,.,few,TRBJ2-7,TGTGCCTGGAACCGGGGGACCTACGAGCAGTACTTC,CAWNRGTYEQYF
TRBV30,.,.,TRBJ2-5,TGTGCCTGGAGTGGAGCACTCCAAGAGACCCAGTACTTC,CAWSGALQETQYF
TRBV7-6,TRBD1,.,TRBJ1-2,TGTGCCAGCAGCTCCGGACAGGCCAAGGGCTACACCTTC,CASSSGQAKGYTF
TRBV5-4,.,few,TRBJ1-2,TGTGCCAGCAGCTTGGAGACCGGGCGGGGCTACACCTTC,CASSLETGRGYTF
TRBV5-1,TRBD2,.,TRBJ2-3,TGCGCCAGCAGCCCGGTGGGGTCGGGGGGAGCCATAGATACGCAGTATTTT,CASSPVGSGGAIDTQYF
TRBV5-6,TRBD1,.,TRBJ2-5,TGTGCCAGCAGCTCGACAGGGAAGACCCAGTACTTC,CASSSTGKTQYF
TRBV18,.,.,TRBJ1-3,TGTGCCAGCTCACCACCGACGGGAGCTGGAAACACCATATATTTT,CASSPPTGAGNTIYF
TRBV6-6,.,once,TRBJ1-2,TGTGCCAGCAGTTTCGGACAGTCGACAGGAATCAGCTACACCTTC,CASSFGQSTGISYTF
TRBV19,TRBD1,once,TRBJ2-4,TGTGCCAGTAGTGAGGGACAGACATTCTCGGCCAAAAACATTCAGTACTTC,CASSEGQTFSAKNIQYF
TRBV7-9,.,.,TRBJ2-7,TGTGCCAGCAGCTTAGCGCACTCTTTCGAATCCGAGCAGTACTTC,CASSLAHSFESEQYF
TRBV11-2,TRBD2,.,TRBJ2-7,TGTGCCAGCAGGTCTCTAGCGGGAGGCTCTGAGCAGTACTTC,CASRSLAGGSEQYF
TRBV7-8,.,.,TRBJ1-5,TGTGCCAGCAGCTTAGGGCAGAGCAATCAGCCCCAGCATTTT,CASSLGQSNQPQHF
TRBV28,TRBD1,.,TRBJ1-5,TGTGCCAGCAGTTTCACAGTAGGGACAGGGGGCAATCAGCCCCAGCATTTT,CASSFTVGTGGNQPQHF
TRBV2,TRBD2,.,TRBJ2-7,TGTGCCAGCAGTCCGGGACTAGAGTCGGGCGAGCAGTACTTC,CASSPGLESGEQYF
TRBV11-2,TRBD1,once,TRBJ2-7,TGTGCCAGCAGCTCCCGACAGGGACCCGGCTACGAGCAGTACTTC,CASSSRQGPGYEQYF
TRBV18,.,.,TRBJ2-1,TGTGCCAGCTCACCAGGCAGCTACAATGAGCAGTTCTTC,CASSPGSYNEQFF
TRBV7-6,TRBD2,.,TRBJ2-2,TGTGCCAGCAGCTTAGTATCCGGGACTACGAACACCGGGGAGCTGTTTTTT,CASSLVSGTTNTGELFF
TRBV6-6,.,.,TRBJ1-1,TGTGCCAGCAGTCACAGGGTCACTGAAGCTTTCTTT,CASSHRVTEAFF
TRBV11-2,.,.,TRBJ2-7,TGTGCCAGCAGCTTAGTTCAGGGGAGCTCCTACGAGCAGTACTTC,CASSLVQGSSYEQYF
TRBV6-5,TRBD2,.,TRBJ2-7,TGTGCCAGCAGTTACTCGGCGGGAGCTGGCGAGCAGTACTTC,CASSYSAGAGEQYF
TRBV18,.,.,TRBJ1-4,TGTGCCAGCTCACTCCGTCTGGGGGATTATAATGAAAAACTGTTTTTT,CASSLRLGDYNEKLFF
TRBV7-9,TRBD1,.,TRBJ2-4,TGTGCCAGCAGCCGTGACAGGGAATTAAACATTCAGTACTTC,CASSRDRELNIQYF
TRBV18,.,.,TRBJ2-3,TGTGCCAGCTCACCCATAGGAACTAGCACAGATACGCAGTATTTT,CASSPIGTSTDTQYF
TRBV19,TRBD1,.,TRBJ1-5,TGTGCCAGTAGTATCGGGGGACAGGGGGCCAATCAGCCCCAGCATTTT,CASSIGGQGANQPQHF
TRBV7-9,.,.,TRBJ1-1,TGTGCCAGCAGCTTAGGGTCAGGATATAACACTGAAGCTTTCTTT,CASSLGSGYNTEAFF
TRBV5-1,.,.,TRBJ2-1,TGCGCCAGCAGAACCCCCATAGGAGGCAATGAGCAGTTCTTC,CASRTPIGGNEQFF
TRBV10-3,TRBD1,.,TRBJ2-3,TGTGCCATCAGTGAGGGACAGGGGGCGCGAGATACGCAGTATTTT,CAISEGQGARDTQYF